Following are 2 T cell receptor beta chains from one sample sequenced in a study of cytotoxic CD8 clonotypes in ibrutinib-treated CLL. Measured with immunoSEQ multiplex PCR; TCRdb has only the in-frame clones, and not every one. The repertoire holds over 70,000 clones, with about 86% as singletons. The sequencing here drew on PBMCs, taken before ibrutinib treatment. These receptor sequences come from a human donor with chronic lymphocytic leukemia.

The chain combines TRBV27 with TRBJ2-3, with D unresolved. The CDR3 is made up of 15 amino acids. Trimming pared 7 bases from V and 1 base from J, leaving 15 bases between. The V gene's germline CDR1 is MNHEY and CDR2 SMNVEV (reference sequence). The CDR3 protein is CASTPGRVGTDTQYF. DNA of the CDR3: TGTGCCAGCACCCCAGGTCGGGTCGGCACAGATACGCAGTATTTT.

This chain joins TRBV15 and TRBJ1-5; no firm D call. CDR1 is LNHNV and CDR2 is YYDKDF in the germline V gene (reference sequence). The CDR3 totals 15 residues. V lost 0 bases and J lost 1, with 7 bases in between. Here the CDR3 reads CATSRDGGSNQPQHF. CDR3 DNA sequence: TGTGCCACCAGCAGAGACGGAGGGAGCAATCAGCCCCAGCATTTT.